The 4 T cell receptor beta chains below all came from one sample that was sequenced in a study of T cell responses to AZD1222 COVID-19 vaccine. Here immunoSEQ multiplex PCR was the method, and the copy in TCRdb shows in-frame clones only, minus some. The sample includes about 120,000 clones, about 85% of them seen just once. Here the sequenced sample was peripheral blood, taken on day 0 of AZD1222 vaccination. Receptors originate from an adult in good health.

This rearrangement joins TRBV7-8 to TRBJ2-2, with 11 bases lining up with TRBD1. Trimming at V came to 6 bases and at J to 1 base, leaving 10 bases not matched to a gene. CDR1 is SGHVS and CDR2 is FQNEAQ in the germline V gene. There are 18 residues in the CDR3. CDR3 region: CASRSGQGVSRNTGELFF. The CDR3 DNA reads TGTGCCAGCAGATCGGGACAGGGGGTTTCGAGGAACACCGGGGAGCTGTTTTTT.

This CDR3 is CSAKGTDTQYF. The DNA of the CDR3 is TGCAGTGCTAAAGGCACAGATACGCAGTATTTT. The chain recombines TRBV20-1 with TRBJ2-3; no clear D. The CDR3 extends over 11 amino acids. V lost 4 bases and J lost 1, with 3 bases in between. The germline CDR1 and CDR2 sequences are DFQATT and SNEGSKA (reference sequence).

V and J are TRBV5-4 and TRBJ2-7, with 7 bases that match TRBD1. Germline values: CDR1 SGHNT, CDR2 YYREEE (reference sequence). This CDR3 region has 13 residues. Germline trimming cut 1 base from V and 5 bases from J; bases unmatched to any gene: 3. CDR3 sequence (DNA): TGTGCCAGCAGCTTGAACAGGGGTCACGAGCAGTACTTC. As protein: CASSLNRGHEQYF.

With respect to this clone: One end of the junction is discordant with germline, which a read error may explain. The genes are TRBV7-9 and TRBJ2-1; D is unresolved. Looked up from germline, CDR1 is SEHNR and CDR2 is FQNEAQ (reference sequence). The CDR3 is made up of 12 amino acids. The CDR3 region has the DNA TGTGCCAGCAGATTAGGAGACAATGAGCAGTTCTTC. Its protein is CASRLGDNEQFF.